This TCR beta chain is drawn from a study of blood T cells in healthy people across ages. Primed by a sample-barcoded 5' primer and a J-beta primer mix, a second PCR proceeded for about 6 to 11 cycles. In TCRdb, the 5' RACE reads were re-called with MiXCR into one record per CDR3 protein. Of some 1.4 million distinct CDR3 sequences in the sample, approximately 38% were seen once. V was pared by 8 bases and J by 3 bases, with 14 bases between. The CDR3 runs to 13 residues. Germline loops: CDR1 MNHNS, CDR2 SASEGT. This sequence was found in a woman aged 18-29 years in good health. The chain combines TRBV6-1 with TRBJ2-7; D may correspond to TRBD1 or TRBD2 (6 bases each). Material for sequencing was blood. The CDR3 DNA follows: TGTGCCAGCGAGGGGGGCACCGTCTACGAGCAGTACTTC. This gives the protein CASEGGTVYEQYF.